This T cell receptor beta chain originates from a study of blood T cell repertoires in COVID-19 (TCRdb year 2020). The study in broad terms: The collaborator samples originated in the United States, Italy and Spain and spanned the acute and convalescent phases of COVID-19. Sample metadata almost always included a de-identified subject ID, COVID-19 status, age in years and sex. The samples were drawn from the first 160 participants of the ongoing ImmuneRACE study and from 1,254 subjects provided by 6 global collaborators. The material from the prospective study consisted of cDNA or gDNA derived from T cells, B-cell-depleted T cells, or PBMCs. Where HLA class I and class II types were available, the types were taken from metadata supplied by the sample provider, not from assay-based typing. The dataset comprised deeply sampled blood TCRbeta repertoires from subjects exposed to, actively infected with, or recovered from COVID-19. The repertoires were released in a freely available public database meant as a resource for research on the immune response to SARS-CoV-2.

On the study overall, not on this receptor specifically: Clinical and demographic metadata were provided uncurated, with the amount varying by source and participant.

A word on this clone: There is no known antigen for this receptor. One base away there is no much larger clone; base qualities are not given.

The collaborating institutions used their own protocols to collect whole blood in K2EDTA tubes. Collaborator samples were shipped for TCRbeta analysis as frozen whole blood, isolated PBMCs, or DNA extracted from either sample type. V lost 2 bases and J lost 9 bases; the stretch between them is 17 bases long. From a lookup of the germline V gene, CDR1 and CDR2 are MNHEY and SVGEGT. The CDR3 covers 15 residues, taking in both the cysteine and the phenylalanine. Just CDR3 DNA is preserved here, 45 bases in frame from base 1. TCRbeta CDR3 regions were amplified from genomic DNA by means of the immunoSEQ Assay, a bias-controlled multiplex PCR. The authors' analysis ran thus. Nucleated cell counts per sample were estimated from amplification of reference gene primers within the assay. To quantify the absolute abundance of each unique TCRbeta CDR3 rearrangement, sequence reads were collapsed and filtered. Productive Simpson clonality was computed per sample as the square root of Simpson's diversity index over productive rearrangements. TCRdb limited this immuneACCESS table to in-frame rearrangements with V and J called. A share of clones is missing; checked studies link under half to unresolved V genes, and the rest is unexplained. That table is the source of V, J and clone size, and D and trimming were worked out from the DNA. In all, the sample holds fewer than 200,000 clones, and 82% of those were seen once. The top ten hold more than 7.5% of the sample.

The sequence was obtained from a woman in her 70s with acute or convalescent COVID-19. The chain links TRBV6-2 or TRBV6-3 with TRBJ2-1; a tentative D match to TRBD2 spans 7 bases. The sample taken for sequencing was peripheral blood. CDR3 region: CASSYPRLGGAEQFF. The DNA sequence reads TGTGCCAGCAGTTACCCACGCCTAGGGGGGGCTGAGCAGTTCTTC.